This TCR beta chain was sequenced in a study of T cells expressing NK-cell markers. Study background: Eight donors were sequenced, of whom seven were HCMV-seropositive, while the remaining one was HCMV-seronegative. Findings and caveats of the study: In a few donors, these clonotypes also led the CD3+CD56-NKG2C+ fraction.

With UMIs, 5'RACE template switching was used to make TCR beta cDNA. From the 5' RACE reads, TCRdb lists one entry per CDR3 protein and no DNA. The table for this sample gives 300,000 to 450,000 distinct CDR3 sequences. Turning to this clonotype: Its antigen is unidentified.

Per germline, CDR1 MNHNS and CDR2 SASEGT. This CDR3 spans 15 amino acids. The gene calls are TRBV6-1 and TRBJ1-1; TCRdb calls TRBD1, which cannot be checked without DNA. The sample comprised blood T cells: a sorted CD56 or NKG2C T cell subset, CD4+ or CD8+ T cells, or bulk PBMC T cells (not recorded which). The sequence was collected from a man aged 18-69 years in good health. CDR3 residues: CASSTGGVRNTEAFF.